The sequence of this T cell receptor (beta chain) was determined in a study of beta chain features in type 1 diabetes. This clone was seen a few times. Unmatched junction bases numbered 6, after V lost 2 bases and J lost 9 bases. Germline V gene data show CDR1 as KGHSH and CDR2 as LQKENI. CDR3 length: 14 amino acids. Each of the CD4+ naive, central memory, regulatory and stem cell-like memory populations was sorted via CD45RO/CCR7/CD25/CD127/CD95/CD27. Since all of the isolated RNA was reverse transcribed, expressed TCRB transcripts were what got sequenced. Clones were sequenced by immunoSEQ multiplex PCR, and TCRdb holds only the in-frame ones, with some missing. The profile shows 200,000 to 250,000 clones, 11% of them singletons.

The origin of this receptor is a man aged 18 to 30 in good health. Sample: central memory CD4+ T cells from blood. This rearrangement joins TRBV18 to TRBJ2-1; 8 bases fit TRBD2. As DNA, the CDR3 is TGTGCCAGCTCACCATCGGGAGGGCCAGTTGAGCAGTTCTTC. Translation: CASSPSGGPVEQFF.